Presented here are 27 T cell receptor beta chains from one specimen sequenced in a study of blood T cell repertoires in COVID-19. Sequencing used immunoSEQ multiplex PCR; TCRdb keeps in-frame clones, though not all of them. The data contain 30,000 to 40,000 clones, 75% to 90% of them singletons. Sequences were obtained from peripheral blood. The receptors here all came from a man between 60 and 75 years old with active or convalescent COVID-19.

J is TRBJ1-1 and V is TRBV11-2; D uncertain. This CDR3 has 15 amino acids. Germline-derived CDR1 and CDR2 are SGHAT and FQNNGV. V gave up 1 base and J gave up 4 bases, with 13 bases separating them. DNA of the CDR3: TGTGCCAGCAGCTTAGGCCCTCGGAGGGCCACTGAAGCTTTCTTT. It yields the protein CASSLGPRRATEAFF.

The J gene is TRBJ1-6, the V gene TRBV5-4; no reliable D call. The CDR3 is 14 residues long. The germline gives CDR1 SGHNT, CDR2 YYREEE (reference sequence). The ends were cut back, 4 bases at V and 8 bases at J, with 13 bases in the middle. The CDR3 DNA follows: TGTGCCAGCAGCACCCGACAAGGCGATTCACCCCTCCACTTT. Protein sequence: CASSTRQGDSPLHF.

The chain employs TRBV7-2 and TRBJ2-1; 7 bases are shared with TRBD2. The V and J ends lost 5 bases and 2 bases, in that order; junction bases with no gene match: 6. CDR1 is SGHTA and CDR2 is FQGNSA in the germline V gene. The length of the CDR3 is 15 residues. In DNA form, the CDR3 reads TGTGCCAGCAGCCCTCTAGCGGTTACCTACAATGAGCAGTTCTTC. This translates into CASSPLAVTYNEQFF.

This clone was observed once. For the CDR3, the DNA is TGCGCCAGCAGCCTGGGACTAGCGGTGAACACCGGGGAGCTGTTTTTT. Protein: CASSLGLAVNTGELFF. The chain combines TRBV4-1 with TRBJ2-2; 11 bases are shared with TRBD2. The V gene's germline CDR1 is MGHRA and CDR2 YSYEKL. The V and J ends lost 4 bases and 1 base, in that order; junction bases with no gene match: 2. The CDR3 runs 16 residues.

The J gene is TRBJ2-5, the V gene TRBV27; perhaps TRBD2 as D (5 bases). Trimming removed 5 bases at V and 5 bases at J, with 18 bases between. The CDR3 sequence is 15 residues long. CDR1 MNHEY and CDR2 SMNVEV come from the germline V gene (reference sequence). The DNA of the CDR3 is TGTGCCAGCAGTCCTACGGGGAATCGTGGGGAGACCCAGTACTTC. Translation: CASSPTGNRGETQYF.

The chain couples TRBV11-2 to TRBJ2-1; 11 nucleotides agree with TRBD2. CDR1 and CDR2 from the germline V gene are SGHAT and FQNNGV. The CDR3 has 14 residues. The V and J ends lost 5 bases and 7 bases, in that order; junction bases with no gene match: 4. The CDR3 DNA is TGTGCCAGCAGCGTAGCGGGGGGGGGTAATGAGCAGTTCTTC. Translated, it gives CASSVAGGGNEQFF.

The V call is TRBV28, the J call TRBJ1-2; D is ambiguous. The CDR3 runs 14 residues. V was shortened by 4 bases and J by 4 bases, with 13 bases between the two germline ends. Germline assignment: CDR1 MDHEN and CDR2 SYDVKM. CDR3 residues: CASSSETGIYGYTF. The CDR3 coding sequence is TGTGCCAGCAGTTCCGAGACGGGAATCTATGGCTACACCTTC.

This clone appeared a few times. The gene calls are TRBV11-2 and TRBJ2-1, with D possibly being TRBD2 (5 bases). CDR1 is SGHAT, CDR2 FQNNGV, per germline. The CDR3 totals 15 residues. The V end lost 0 bases, the J end lost 13 bases, and 19 bases lay between the germline ends. CDR3: CASSLDRDTGLPQFF. In DNA, the CDR3 is TGTGCCAGCAGCTTAGATCGTGATACTGGACTTCCCCAGTTCTTC. Drawing the rest from reference TRBV11-2 and TRBJ2-1, the complete variable domain is EAGVAQSPRYKIIEKRQSVAFWCNPISGHATLYWYQQILGQGPKLLIQFQNNGVVDDSQLPKDRFSAERLKGVDSTLKIQPAKLEDSAVYLCASSLDRDTGLPQFFGPGTRLTVL.

This clone was found once. The chain is built from TRBV7-2 and TRBJ2-5, with a possible D match to TRBD2 (6 bases). The CDR3 runs 14 residues. Deletions cut 5 bases from V and 2 bases from J, with 12 bases between. Germline loops: CDR1 SGHTA, CDR2 FQGNSA. The CDR3 here is CASSPMGRQETQYF. CDR3 nucleotides: TGTGCCAGCAGCCCCATGGGGAGGCAAGAGACCCAGTACTTC.

This chain uses TRBV19 with TRBJ2-4, with TRBD1 as a possible D gene (6 bases). Per the germline V gene, CDR1 is LNHDA and CDR2 is SQIVND (reference sequence). The CDR3 consists of 15 residues. V lost 6 bases to trimming and J lost 0 bases, with 12 bases between them. As DNA, the CDR3 is TGTGCCAGTAGCCGGACAGAACTAGCCAAAAACATTCAGTACTTC. Translating gives CASSRTELAKNIQYF. Looking up the rest from reference TRBV19 and TRBJ2-4 gives the full variable domain: DGGITQSPKYLFRKEGQNVTLSCEQNLNHDAMYWYRQDPGQGLRLIYYSQIVNDFQKGDIAEGYSVSREKKESFPLTVTSAQKNPTAFYLCASSRTELAKNIQYFGAGTRLSVL.

The chain is built from TRBV6-5 and TRBJ2-1; the D gene is possibly TRBD1 (7 bases). Germline CDR1 MNHEY, CDR2 SVGAGI. The CDR3 is 16 residues long. The ends were cut back, 0 bases at V and 4 bases at J, with 13 bases in the middle. CDR3 amino acids: CASSYSTAGGYNEQFF. Written as DNA, the CDR3 is TGTGCCAGCAGTTACTCGACGGCAGGGGGGTACAATGAGCAGTTCTTC.

The chain links TRBV5-1 to TRBJ2-3; TRBD2 aligns across 13 bases. Germline CDR1 and CDR2: SGHRS and YFSETQ. The V gene end was trimmed by 3 bases and the J gene end by 2 bases; junction bases not matched to a gene: 9. CDR3 size: 18 residues. The CDR3 DNA follows: TGCGCCAGCAGCTCGATGATGGGACTAGCGGGGAACACAGATACGCAGTATTTT. Translating gives CASSSMMGLAGNTDTQYF.

V and J are TRBV5-6 and TRBJ2-7; D perhaps matches TRBD1 (6 bases). The CDR3 contains 15 residues. Germline lookup yields CDR1 SGHDT and CDR2 YYEEEE. V lost 4 bases, J lost 6 bases, and 20 bases lay in between. In nucleotides, the CDR3 is TGTGCCAGCAGCCAGGGACACATCCGCCCAACCGAGCAGTACGTC. As protein: CASSQGHIRPTEQYV.

This clone was counted once. The chain employs TRBV6-5 and TRBJ2-7; D remains ambiguous. Trimming stripped 6 bases from V and 6 bases from J, with 9 bases between. Per germline, CDR1 MNHEY and CDR2 SVGAGI. The CDR3 sequence is 11 residues long. DNA of the CDR3: TGTGCCAGCAGCGGTTTCGGCGAGCAGTACGTC. It encodes CASSGFGEQYV.

The chain carries TRBV5-5 and TRBJ2-5; the D gene is possibly TRBD2 (6 bases). Trimming pared 0 bases from V and 0 bases from J, leaving 9 bases between. From germline, CDR1 is SGHKS and CDR2 YYEKEE (reference sequence). The CDR3 spans 15 residues. This chain's CDR3 is CASSLVAGYQETQYF. CDR3 DNA: TGTGCCAGCAGCTTGGTGGCGGGGTACCAAGAGACCCAGTACTTC.

This chain connects TRBV7-8 to TRBJ2-1, with 10 nucleotides matching TRBD1. Germline CDR1 and CDR2: SGHVS and FQNEAQ. The V and J ends lost 5 bases and 6 bases, in that order; junction bases with no gene match: 7. The CDR3 covers 15 residues. The CDR3: CASSAGTGVFNEQFF. CDR3 bases: TGTGCCAGCAGCGCCGGGACAGGGGTGTTCAATGAGCAGTTCTTC.

As DNA, the CDR3 is TGTGCCAGCAGGGGCGGGAGTAGGGATACGCAGTATTTT. Translating it yields CASRGGSRDTQYF. This rearrangement joins TRBV7-2 to TRBJ2-3; 7 bases fit TRBD2. CDR3 size: 13 residues. Germline loops: CDR1 SGHTA, CDR2 FQGNSA. The trim removed 6 bases at V and 6 bases at J, leaving 6 bases unmatched.

This rearrangement joins TRBV7-8 to TRBJ2-1; 12 nucleotides align to TRBD2. This CDR3 has 17 residues. V trimming: 5 bases; J trimming: 4 bases; junction bases outside the gene matches: 9. The germline gives CDR1 SGHVS, CDR2 FQNEAQ. CDR3 residues: CASSPSGTSGLYNEQFF. For the CDR3, the DNA is TGTGCCAGCAGCCCTTCCGGGACTAGCGGGTTGTACAATGAGCAGTTCTTC.

The gene calls are TRBV19 and TRBJ2-2; weak D call: TRBD2 (5 bases). The CDR3 loop spans 14 amino acids. Germline V gene lookup returns CDR1 LNHDA and CDR2 SQIVND (reference sequence). Trimming took 6 bases from V and 5 from J, leaving 13 bases between them. This CDR3 is CASRWESETGELFF. As DNA, the CDR3 is TGTGCCAGTAGGTGGGAGTCAGAGACCGGGGAGCTGTTTTTT.

The chain recombines TRBV5-1 with TRBJ1-1; 10 bases are shared with TRBD1. This CDR3 region has 18 residues. J gave up 1 base and V 2 bases, and 11 bases lay outside the gene matches. Germline V gene sequence: CDR1 SGHRS, CDR2 YFSETQ. The CDR3 DNA follows: TGCGCCAGCAGCTTCCAACCGGGACAGGGGAAGAGGAACACTGAAGCTTTCTTT. Translating gives CASSFQPGQGKRNTEAFF.

The rearrangement uses TRBV11-2 and TRBJ2-1, with 8 positions matching TRBD1. Germline assignment: CDR1 SGHAT and CDR2 FQNNGV. The CDR3 runs 15 residues. V was pared by 4 bases and J by 0 bases, with 2 bases of the junction left unmatched. CDR3 amino acids: CASSWGQASYNEQFF. The CDR3 nucleotides are TGTGCCAGCAGCTGGGGACAGGCCTCCTACAATGAGCAGTTCTTC.

The rearrangement joins TRBV18 to TRBJ2-1, with 13 bases lining up with TRBD2. CDR1 KGHSH and CDR2 LQKENI come from the germline V gene. V lost 3 bases to trimming and J lost 8 bases; unmatched junction nucleotides: 7. CDR3 length: 16 amino acids. CDR3 amino acids: CASSPILAGGPYEQFF. The CDR3 nucleotides are TGTGCCAGCTCACCGATACTAGCGGGAGGGCCTTATGAGCAGTTCTTC.

Worth noting for this clone: The same CDR3 arises from other DNA sequences in this sample as well. The chain couples TRBV4-3 to TRBJ2-1; no clear D gene. The germline V gene encodes CDR1 LGHNA and CDR2 YSLEER. V lost 0 bases and J lost 3, with 3 bases in between. The CDR3 spans 13 residues. The CDR3 sequence is CASSQDLYNEQFF. DNA of the CDR3: TGCGCCAGCAGCCAAGATCTCTACAATGAGCAGTTCTTC.

The gene calls are TRBV11-1 and TRBJ1-6; D gene ambiguous. CDR1 and CDR2 from the germline V gene are SGHAT and FQDESV (reference sequence). The CDR3 extends over 15 amino acids. The V and J ends lost 5 bases and 0 bases respectively, with 8 bases between them. This CDR3 is CASSPLSSYNSPLHF. DNA of the CDR3: TGTGCCAGCAGCCCGCTTAGCTCCTATAATTCACCCCTCCACTTT.

The chain couples TRBV28 to TRBJ1-5; TRBD1 might be the D (6 bases). With 6 bases removed from V and 1 base from J, the gap between germline ends came to 10 bases. CDR3 size: 14 residues. Germline V gene sequence: CDR1 MDHEN, CDR2 SYDVKM. CDR3 in amino acids: CASRIQGSNQPQHF. In nucleotides, the CDR3 is TGTGCCAGCAGAATACAGGGCAGCAATCAGCCCCAGCATTTT.

The chain is built from TRBV2 and TRBJ1-2; 10 nucleotides match TRBD1. This CDR3 has 12 residues. The V gene's germline CDR1 is SNHLY and CDR2 FYNNEI. J gave up 8 bases and V 6 bases, and 3 bases lay outside the gene matches. This chain's CDR3 is CASRTTGGGYTF. As DNA, the CDR3 is TGTGCCAGCAGAACGACAGGGGGCGGCTACACCTTC.

The CDR3 coding sequence is TGCAGCGTTCATAGCGGGACCACCACCCGTAAGCAGTATTTT. This translates into CSVHSGTTTRKQYF. This chain links TRBV29-1 with TRBJ2-3, with 8 nucleotides matching TRBD2. Germline V lookup: CDR1 SQVTM, CDR2 ANQGSEA. The CDR3 loop spans 14 amino acids. The V and J ends lost 5 bases and 11 bases, in that order; junction bases with no gene match: 15.